The 17 T cell receptor beta chains reported below all come from one sample, sequenced in a study of cytomegalovirus exposure and HLA in healthy donors. Sequenced by immunoSEQ multiplex PCR; TCRdb stores in-frame clones only, minus some. The sample has about 220,000 clones, around nine tenths seen once. Sequencing was carried out using PBMCs. These receptors were obtained from a woman aged 18-30 years in good health and CMV-seronegative.

The V call is TRBV5-8, the J call TRBJ2-7, with a possible D match to TRBD2 (6 bases). There are 14 residues in the CDR3. The V gene lost 4 bases and the J gene lost 1 base, with 12 bases spanning the gap. Germline-derived CDR1 and CDR2 are SGHTS and YDEGEE. The CDR3 nucleotides are TGTGCCAGCAGCCGGAGGGCCCGTTCCTACGAGCAGTACTTC. This codes for CASSRRARSYEQYF.

The chain employs TRBV6-6 and TRBJ1-1; D ambiguous. Germline V gene sequence: CDR1 MNHNY, CDR2 SVGAGI (reference sequence). There are 16 residues in the CDR3. V was trimmed by 4 bases and J by 0 bases, leaving 15 bases between them. CDR3 in amino acids: CASSSMGSGMNTEAFF. DNA of the CDR3: TGTGCCAGCAGTTCAATGGGGTCGGGAATGAACACTGAAGCTTTCTTT.

The V call is TRBV14, the J call TRBJ2-2; D may be TRBD2 (5 bases). The CDR3 runs 14 residues. Germline CDR1 SGHDN, CDR2 FVKESK. Trimming took 3 bases from V and 9 from J, leaving 14 bases between them. CDR3 bases: TGTGCCAGCAGCCAGTTTCGTTCGGGGAGGGAGCTGTTTTTT. Protein sequence: CASSQFRSGRELFF.

The V and J genes are TRBV28 and TRBJ1-5; the match to TRBD1 covers 7 bases. The CDR3 is 14 amino acids. CDR1 and CDR2 from the germline V gene are MDHEN and SYDVKM. The V gene end was trimmed by 3 bases and the J gene end by 3 bases; junction bases not matched to a gene: 2. CDR3 amino acids: CASSLTGNNQPQHF. The CDR3 nucleotides read TGTGCCAGCAGTTTGACAGGGAACAATCAGCCCCAGCATTTT.

V gene TRBV4-1 combines with J gene TRBJ2-5; D possibly corresponds to TRBD2 (6 bases). The CDR3 runs to 14 residues. Trimming removed 1 base from V and 5 bases from J, with 11 bases in between. The germline gives CDR1 MGHRA, CDR2 YSYEKL. The CDR3 loop is CASSQAGEEETQYF. DNA of the CDR3: TGCGCCAGCAGCCAAGCGGGAGAGGAGGAGACCCAGTACTTC.

This chain links TRBV2 with TRBJ1-1; D perhaps matches TRBD1 (5 bases). The germline gives CDR1 SNHLY, CDR2 FYNNEI. CDR3 length: 15 amino acids. Between the trimmed V and J ends, which lost 2 bases and 0 bases, there was a span of 10 bases. CDR3 in amino acids: CASSEMGGVNTEAFF. The CDR3 nucleotides are TGTGCCAGCAGTGAAATGGGGGGTGTGAACACTGAAGCTTTCTTT.

This rearrangement joins TRBV27 to TRBJ2-7; 9 nucleotides agree with TRBD2. With 8 bases clipped from V and 0 bases from J, the junction kept 2 bases outside the gene matches. Per the germline V gene, CDR1 is MNHEY and CDR2 is SMNVEV (reference sequence). There are 13 residues in the CDR3. The CDR3 reads CASGLAPSYEQYF. The CDR3 DNA reads as TGTGCCAGCGGACTAGCGCCCTCCTACGAGCAGTACTTC.

There are a few counts of this clone. The rearrangement uses TRBV7-2 and TRBJ2-7; 9 nucleotides match TRBD2. With V trimmed by 1 base and J by 2 bases, 3 bases remained unmatched. The CDR3 covers 15 residues. Germline lookup yields CDR1 SGHTA and CDR2 FQGNSA. The CDR3 here is CASSLVAGETYEQYF. The CDR3 bases are TGTGCCAGCAGCTTAGTAGCGGGAGAGACCTACGAGCAGTACTTC.

V and J are TRBV28 and TRBJ2-6; the D is unclear. Germline V gene data show CDR1 as MDHEN and CDR2 as SYDVKM. V was shortened by 2 bases and J by 2 bases, with 10 bases between the two germline ends. The CDR3 is 16 residues long. CDR3 amino acids: CASSLEAFPGANVLTF. CDR3 nucleotide sequence: TGTGCCAGCAGTTTAGAGGCGTTCCCTGGGGCCAACGTCCTGACTTTC.

On this clone itself: No DNA is shown, since the ends of the CDR3 on it are uncertain; the CDR3 is the one TCRdb lists. This sequence joins TRBV6-5 and TRBJ2-7; whether TRBD2, the table's D call, matches the DNA was not checked. CDR1 is MNHEY and CDR2 is SVGAGI in the germline V gene. The CDR3 is 13 residues long, counting both termini. The CDR3 loop is CASSTSEAYEQYF.

This chain connects TRBV6-5 to TRBJ2-3, with no clear D. V gave up 3 bases and J gave up 1 base, with 5 bases separating them. CDR3 size: 13 residues. In germline, CDR1 is MNHEY, CDR2 SVGAGI. The CDR3 region has the DNA TGTGCCAGCAGTTATTCTGGCACAGATACGCAGTATTTT. Amino acids: CASSYSGTDTQYF.

This sequence joins TRBV29-1 and TRBJ2-3; 8 nucleotides align to TRBD2. Germline lookup yields CDR1 SQVTM and CDR2 ANQGSEA. V was pared by 6 bases and J by 0 bases, with 5 bases of the junction left unmatched. This CDR3 spans 14 amino acids. In DNA form, the CDR3 reads TGCAGCGTCCTCCCTAGCGGGAGCACAGATACGCAGTATTTT. Its translation is CSVLPSGSTDTQYF.

This clone was picked up one time. The rearrangement joins TRBV5-6 to TRBJ2-7; the match to TRBD1 covers 8 bases. Germline V gene sequence: CDR1 SGHDT, CDR2 YYEEEE. Trimming cost V 4 bases and J 2 bases; bases outside gene matches: 8. The CDR3 has 15 residues. In DNA, the CDR3 is TGTGCCAGCAGCCCAGGGACAGGATTTACCTACGAGCAGTACTTC. As protein: CASSPGTGFTYEQYF.

The rearrangement joins TRBV5-1 to TRBJ2-2; 8 bases line up with TRBD1. Losses at the gene ends were 4 bases for V and 1 base for J; bases not matched to a gene: 6. The CDR3 runs to 16 residues. Germline CDR1 SGHRS, CDR2 YFSETQ. The CDR3 spells CASSAGRGLNTGELFF. The CDR3 nucleotides read TGCGCCAGCAGCGCAGGCAGGGGGCTGAACACCGGGGAGCTGTTTTTT. The full variable domain, in which reference TRBV5-1 and TRBJ2-2 provide the parts outside the CDR3, is KAGVTQTPRYLIKTRGQQVTLSCSPISGHRSVSWYQQTPGQGLQFLFEYFSETQRNKGNFPGRFSGRQFSNSRSEMNVSTLELGDSALYLCASSAGRGLNTGELFFGEGSRLTVL.

In this sample, this clone turned up once. The rearrangement links TRBV2 to TRBJ2-2; 9 positions agree with TRBD2. Trimming cost V 3 bases and J 4 bases; bases outside gene matches: 3. Germline values: CDR1 SNHLY, CDR2 FYNNEI. The CDR3 sequence is 15 residues long. The CDR3 loop reads CASSDLAGATGELFF. The CDR3 nucleotides read TGTGCCAGCAGTGATTTAGCGGGAGCCACCGGGGAGCTGTTTTTT.

CDR3 sequence: CASSLTGTDTQYF. As DNA, the CDR3 is TGTGCCAGCAGTCTGACAGGCACAGATACGCAGTATTTT. The chain couples TRBV7-9 to TRBJ2-3, with D tentatively TRBD1 (5 bases). The CDR3 is made up of 13 amino acids. Between the trimmed V and J ends, which lost 6 bases and 1 base, there was a span of 8 bases. CDR1 and CDR2 (germline): SEHNR, FQNEAQ (reference sequence).

The V gene is TRBV5-6, the J gene TRBJ1-5, with D possibly TRBD1 on 5 matching bases. V was cut by 0 bases and J by 0 bases, with 10 bases left in between. The CDR3 spans 16 residues. Germline CDR1 is SGHDT and CDR2 is YYEEEE. The CDR3 reads CASSLGGGFSNQPQHF. The CDR3 DNA sequence: TGTGCCAGCAGCTTGGGGGGGGGATTTAGCAATCAGCCCCAGCATTTT.